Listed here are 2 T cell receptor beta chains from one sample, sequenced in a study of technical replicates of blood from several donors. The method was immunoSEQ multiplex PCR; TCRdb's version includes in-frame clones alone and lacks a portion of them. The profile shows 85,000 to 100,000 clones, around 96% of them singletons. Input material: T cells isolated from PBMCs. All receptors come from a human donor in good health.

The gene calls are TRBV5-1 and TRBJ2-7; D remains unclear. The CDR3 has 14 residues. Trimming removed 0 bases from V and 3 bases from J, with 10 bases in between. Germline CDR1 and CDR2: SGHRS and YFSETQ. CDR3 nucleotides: TGCGCCAGCAGCTTGGCGTCAGGCATCTACGAGCAGTACTTC. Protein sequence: CASSLASGIYEQYF.

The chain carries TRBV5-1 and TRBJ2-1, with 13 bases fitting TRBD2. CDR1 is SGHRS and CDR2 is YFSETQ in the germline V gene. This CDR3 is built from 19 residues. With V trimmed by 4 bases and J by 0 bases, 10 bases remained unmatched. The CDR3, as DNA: TGCGCCAGCAGCCCTCGACTAGCGGGAGGCGTGAGCTCCTACAATGAGCAGTTCTTC. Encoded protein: CASSPRLAGGVSSYNEQFF. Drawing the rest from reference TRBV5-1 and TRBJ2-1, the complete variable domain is KAGVTQTPRYLIKTRGQQVTLSCSPISGHRSVSWYQQTPGQGLQFLFEYFSETQRNKGNFPGRFSGRQFSNSRSEMNVSTLELGDSALYLCASSPRLAGGVSSYNEQFFGPGTRLTVL.